Detailed here is one TCR beta chain. Antigen specificity is unknown. PCR involved 60 Vbeta and 13 Jbeta primers. Profiling relied on immunoSEQ multiplex PCR, and the TCRdb table lists in-frame clones only, not all of them. The sample shows some 150,000 clones, 82% of them seen only once. This sample was included in a study of cytomegalovirus exposure and HLA in healthy donors. Findings of the study overall: The classifier reportedly diagnosed cytomegalovirus status with high specificity and sensitivity.

The TCR sequence derives from a middle-aged man in good health and CMV-seropositive. The sample was PBMCs.

The CDR3 DNA sequence: TGTGCCAGCAGCCAGAACCCCGGGGTCGCGGGGAATGAGCAGTTCTTC. Translation: CASSQNPGVAGNEQFF. This chain joins TRBV28 and TRBJ2-1; D might be TRBD2 (6 bases). CDR3 length: 16 amino acids. V lost 6 bases to trimming and J lost 7 bases, with 22 bases between them. The germline V gene has CDR1 MDHEN and CDR2 SYDVKM.